A selection of T cell receptor beta chains follows, all from one sample in a study of T cell responses to AZD1222 COVID-19 vaccine. Using immunoSEQ multiplex PCR, the repertoire was profiled, and TCRdb retains in-frame clones only, with some absent. The table shows some 150,000 clones, with 88% occurring only once. Sample: peripheral blood, taken 28 days after the second AZD1222 dose. The origin of the receptors is an adult who received the AZD1222 COVID-19 vaccine. The CDR3 runs from the conserved cysteine through the conserved F or W. Each record gives: J gene, D gene, V gene, clone size, CDR3 protein, CDR3 DNA. A D gene is named only where the DNA matches it firmly. Part of the rows lack a size; the others show once, few, many or a class for expanded clones.

j_gene: TRBJ1-4; d_gene: TRBD1; v_gene: TRBV5-1; abundance: NA; CDR3aa: CASSLGTGAEKLFF; CDR3nt: TGCGCCAGCAGCTTGGGCACAGGGGCTGAAAAACTGTTTTTT
j_gene: TRBJ2-3; d_gene: TRBD2; v_gene: TRBV7-2; abundance: NA; CDR3aa: CASSPAGVPRSADTQYF; CDR3nt: TGTGCCAGCAGCCCAGCGGGGGTTCCCCGGTCCGCAGATACGCAGTATTTT
j_gene: TRBJ1-5; d_gene: NA; v_gene: TRBV4-2; abundance: NA; CDR3aa: CASSQDRVGGDQPQHF; CDR3nt: TGTGCCAGCAGCCAAGATCGGGTCGGGGGAGATCAGCCCCAGCATTTT
j_gene: TRBJ2-7; d_gene: NA; v_gene: TRBV30; abundance: NA; CDR3aa: CAWSASRLGEQYF; CDR3nt: TGTGCCTGGAGTGCTTCCCGCCTTGGAGAGCAGTACTTC
j_gene: TRBJ2-1; d_gene: TRBD1; v_gene: TRBV7-3; abundance: NA; CDR3aa: CASSPRGLGNNEQFF; CDR3nt: TGTGCCAGCAGCCCAAGGGGGCTTGGGAACAATGAGCAGTTCTTC
j_gene: TRBJ1-1; d_gene: NA; v_gene: TRBV19; abundance: NA; CDR3aa: CASSIDTSGAFF; CDR3nt: TGTGCCAGTAGTATAGATACCTCGGGAGCTTTCTTT
j_gene: TRBJ1-2; d_gene: NA; v_gene: TRBV7-9; abundance: NA; CDR3aa: CASSLYLGSGYTF; CDR3nt: TGTGCCAGCAGCTTATACCTAGGGAGTGGCTACACCTTC
j_gene: TRBJ1-3; d_gene: NA; v_gene: TRBV21-1; abundance: NA; CDR3aa: CASTFTGPMTLSSGNTIYF; CDR3nt: TGTGCCAGCACTTTCACGGGGCCCATGACCCTTTCCTCTGGAAACACCATATATTTT
j_gene: TRBJ1-2; d_gene: NA; v_gene: TRBV28; abundance: NA; CDR3aa: CASSQGADTYGYTF; CDR3nt: TGTGCCAGCAGCCAAGGCGCGGACACCTATGGCTACACCTTC
j_gene: TRBJ2-2; d_gene: TRBD2; v_gene: TRBV7-2; abundance: NA; CDR3aa: CASSLAPSGILRELFF; CDR3nt: TGTGCCAGCAGCTTAGCCCCTAGCGGGATCCTCCGGGAGCTGTTTTTT
j_gene: TRBJ2-1; d_gene: NA; v_gene: TRBV10-3; abundance: NA; CDR3aa: CAISSSEGDEQFF; CDR3nt: TGTGCCATCAGCTCCTCCGAGGGCGATGAGCAGTTCTTC
j_gene: TRBJ1-3; d_gene: NA; v_gene: TRBV30; abundance: once; CDR3aa: CAWSRDGYSGNTIYF; CDR3nt: TGTGCCTGGAGTCGGGACGGGTACTCTGGAAACACCATATATTTT
j_gene: TRBJ2-2; d_gene: NA; v_gene: TRBV5-5; abundance: NA; CDR3aa: CASSLLRVNSGELFF; CDR3nt: TGTGCCAGCAGCTTGCTCAGGGTCAATTCCGGGGAGCTGTTTTTT
j_gene: TRBJ1-6; d_gene: NA; v_gene: TRBV27; abundance: NA; CDR3aa: CASSSRGAYNSPLHF; CDR3nt: TGTGCCAGCAGTTCCCGGGGGGCCTATAATTCACCCCTCCACTTT
j_gene: TRBJ2-3; d_gene: NA; v_gene: TRBV10-1; abundance: NA; CDR3aa: CARAQGSTDTQYF; CDR3nt: TGCGCCAGGGCTCAGGGGAGCACAGATACGCAGTATTTT
j_gene: TRBJ1-2; d_gene: NA; v_gene: TRBV2; abundance: NA; CDR3aa: CASLYNPAYGYTF; CDR3nt: TGTGCCAGCTTGTATAACCCCGCCTATGGCTACACCTTC